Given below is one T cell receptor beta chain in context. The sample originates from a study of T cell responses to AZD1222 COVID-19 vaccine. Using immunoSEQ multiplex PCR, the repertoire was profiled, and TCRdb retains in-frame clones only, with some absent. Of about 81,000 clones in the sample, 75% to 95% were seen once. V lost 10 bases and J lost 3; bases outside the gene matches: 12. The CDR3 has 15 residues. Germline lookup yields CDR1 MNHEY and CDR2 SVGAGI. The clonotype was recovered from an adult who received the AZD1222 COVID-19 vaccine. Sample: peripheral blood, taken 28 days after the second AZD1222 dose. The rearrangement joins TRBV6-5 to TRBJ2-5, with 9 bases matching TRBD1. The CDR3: CATFLLDRGKETQYF. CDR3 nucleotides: TGTGCCACTTTCTTGCTGGACAGGGGAAAAGAGACCCAGTACTTC.